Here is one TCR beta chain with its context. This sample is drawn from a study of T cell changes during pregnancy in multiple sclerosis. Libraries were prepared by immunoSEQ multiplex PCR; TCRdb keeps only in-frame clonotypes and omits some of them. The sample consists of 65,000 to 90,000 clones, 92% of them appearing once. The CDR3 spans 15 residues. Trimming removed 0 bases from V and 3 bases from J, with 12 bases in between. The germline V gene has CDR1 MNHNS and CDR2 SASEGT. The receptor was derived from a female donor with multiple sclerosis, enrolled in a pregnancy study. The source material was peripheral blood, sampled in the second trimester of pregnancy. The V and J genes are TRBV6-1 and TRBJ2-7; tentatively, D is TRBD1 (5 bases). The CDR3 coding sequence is TGTGCCAGCAGTGAAGCTGCAGGGCTCGGCTACGAGCAGTACTTC. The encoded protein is CASSEAAGLGYEQYF.